These 20 T cell receptor beta chains originate from one sample sequenced in a study of T cells in Graves' hyperthyroidism and ophthalmopathy. Amplification of TCR beta CDR3 regions used RNA as the template. The primer set for the first-round RT-PCR of the TCR CDR3 was HTBI. From the multiplex PCR reads, TCRdb called clonotypes with MiXCR, one entry per CDR3 protein. The data contain 370,000 or so distinct CDR3 sequences, approximately 14% of them singletons. The sequenced material came from blood. The receptors were sampled from a young woman with Graves' hyperthyroidism that later progressed to Graves' ophthalmopathy.

This clonotype was counted many times. J is TRBJ1-6 and V is TRBV12-3 or TRBV12-4; D is unresolved. The CDR3 is made up of 14 amino acids. Trimming cost V 4 bases and J 7 bases, with 11 bases left between them. The CDR3 loop is CASSSRGKNSPLHF. DNA for the CDR3: TGTGCCAGCAGTTCGCGAGGGAAGAATTCACCCCTCCACTTT.

In its sample, this clonotype was seen once. V and J are TRBV6-1 and TRBJ2-1, with 9 bases lining up with TRBD2. The length of the CDR3 is 13 residues. V lost 9 bases to trimming and J lost 8 bases; unmatched junction nucleotides: 8. Germline CDR1 and CDR2: MNHNS and SASEGT. DNA for the CDR3: TGTGCCAGTCGCCCTAGCGGGAACGATGAGCAGTTCTTC. This codes for CASRPSGNDEQFF.

The rearrangement joins TRBV4-1 to TRBJ1-4, with 7 bases lining up with TRBD1. Germline V gene lookup returns CDR1 MGHRA and CDR2 YSYEKL. J gave up 8 bases and V 3 bases, and 3 bases lay outside the gene matches. The CDR3 has 13 amino acids. The CDR3 here is CASSQWDSEKLFF. As DNA, the CDR3 is TGCGCCAGCAGCCAGTGGGACAGCGAAAAACTGTTTTTT.

This rearrangement joins TRBV4-1 to TRBJ1-2, with TRBD1 as a possible D gene (6 bases). V dropped 2 bases and J dropped 6 bases, with 10 bases sitting between them. CDR1 is MGHRA, CDR2 YSYEKL, per germline. There are 13 residues in the CDR3. In nucleotides, the CDR3 is TGCGCCAGCAGCCAAACAGGGAACGATGGCTACACCTTC. Translating gives CASSQTGNDGYTF.

This clonotype has ten or more counts. The J gene is TRBJ2-7, the V gene TRBV11-2; tentative D call: TRBD1 (5 bases). The ends were cut back, 1 base at V and 3 bases at J, with 10 bases in the middle. The CDR3 consists of 14 residues. Per the germline V gene, CDR1 is SGHAT and CDR2 is FQNNGV. The CDR3 sequence is CASSLGDRFYEQYF. The CDR3 DNA sequence: TGTGCCAGCAGCTTAGGTGACAGATTCTACGAGCAGTACTTC.

The V gene is TRBV28, the J gene TRBJ1-2; 10 nucleotides match TRBD1. The junction had 5 bases not matched to a gene; V was cut back by 5 bases and J by 8 bases. Germline values: CDR1 MDHEN, CDR2 SYDVKM. The CDR3 runs to 13 residues. CDR3 amino acids: CASSPGDRGGYTF. The CDR3 DNA sequence: TGTGCCAGCAGTCCTGGGGACAGGGGCGGCTACACCTTC.

This clonotype was observed many times. The chain carries TRBV7-9 and TRBJ2-5; 9 bases are a match to TRBD1. V shed 2 bases and J 5 bases; nucleotides not matched to a gene: 6. The CDR3 runs 15 residues. Germline CDR1 is SEHNR and CDR2 is FQNEAQ (reference sequence). In DNA form, the CDR3 reads TGTGCCAGCAGCTTAATAATTGGACAGGGGGAGACCCAGTACTTC. As protein: CASSLIIGQGETQYF.

This clonotype was detected ten times or more. The V gene is TRBV2, the J gene TRBJ1-4; 8 bases map to TRBD1. The CDR3 extends over 15 amino acids. Per the germline V gene, CDR1 is SNHLY and CDR2 is FYNNEI. J was trimmed by 5 bases and V by 5 bases; bases with no gene match: 7. CDR3 loop: CASSQGAGWNEKLFF. The CDR3 nucleotides read TGTGCCAGCAGTCAGGGGGCGGGATGGAATGAAAAACTGTTTTTT.

This clonotype was seen a single time. A single base separates this from a much larger clone, so it may be a read error. The rearrangement uses TRBV27 and TRBJ2-3, with D perhaps TRBD2 (6 bases). Germline CDR1 is MNHEY and CDR2 is SMNVEV (reference sequence). CDR3 length: 17 residues. The CDR3 protein is CASSLLYSRTSTDTRYF. Written as DNA, the CDR3 is TGTGCCAGCAGTTTACTATATTCCCGAACTAGCACAGATACGCGGTATTTT.

The sample holds a few counts of this clonotype. The CDR3 coding sequence is TGTGCCAGCAGCTTACTAGCGGGAGTTGGAAATACGCAGTATTTT. It yields the protein CASSLLAGVGNTQYF. This sequence joins TRBV11-2 and TRBJ2-3; 10 nucleotides agree with TRBD2. The CDR3 runs 15 residues. The V and J ends lost 2 bases and 7 bases, in that order; junction bases with no gene match: 6. Germline loops: CDR1 SGHAT, CDR2 FQNNGV.

The sample holds a few counts of this clonotype. The V gene is TRBV6-1, the J gene TRBJ1-2; no reliable D call. This CDR3 region has 11 residues. Germline lookup yields CDR1 MNHNS and CDR2 SASEGT. Trimming removed 2 bases at V and 8 bases at J, with 6 bases between. CDR3 in amino acids: CASSESEGYTF. In DNA, the CDR3 is TGTGCCAGCAGTGAAAGTGAGGGCTACACCTTC.

This clonotype has ten or more counts. The chain uses TRBV11-2 and TRBJ2-7; 7 nucleotides align to TRBD1. Per the germline V gene, CDR1 is SGHAT and CDR2 is FQNNGV. V lost 6 bases, J lost 2 bases, and 7 bases stayed unmatched. The length of the CDR3 is 14 residues. The CDR3 spells CASRFTGVAYEQYF. Here the CDR3 DNA reads TGTGCCAGCAGATTTACAGGGGTGGCCTACGAGCAGTACTTC. Together with reference TRBV11-2 and TRBJ2-7, the CDR3 gives the full variable domain: EAGVAQSPRYKIIEKRQSVAFWCNPISGHATLYWYQQILGQGPKLLIQFQNNGVVDDSQLPKDRFSAERLKGVDSTLKIQPAKLEDSAVYLCASRFTGVAYEQYFGPGTRLTVT.

This clonotype has at least ten counts. The chain is built from TRBV7-8 and TRBJ1-2; D ambiguous. Germline CDR1 and CDR2: SGHVS and FQNEAQ. This CDR3 has 14 residues. V was pared by 1 base and J by 7 bases, with 13 bases between. The CDR3 sequence: CASSLGAKEAGYTF. Written as DNA, the CDR3 is TGTGCCAGCAGCTTAGGTGCCAAGGAGGCTGGCTACACCTTC.

Only a few counts were recorded for this clonotype. The chain recombines TRBV27 with TRBJ2-7; 8 bases fit TRBD2. Unmatched junction bases numbered 18, after V lost 6 bases and J lost 5 bases. The CDR3 covers 17 residues. Germline CDR1 MNHEY, CDR2 SMNVEV (reference sequence). The chain's CDR3 is CASRRTPEGSGIHEQYF. The CDR3 DNA sequence: TGTGCCAGCAGACGGACACCAGAGGGTAGCGGGATCCACGAGCAGTACTTC.

This clonotype was detected many times. The chain links TRBV3-1 to TRBJ2-4; TRBD2 agrees at 14 bases. The V segment lost 3 bases and the J segment 9 bases; nucleotides outside the gene matches: 7. In germline, CDR1 is LGHDT, CDR2 YNNKEL (reference sequence). The CDR3 extends over 16 amino acids. CDR3: CASSQGLAGEEIIQYF. The CDR3 DNA is TGTGCCAGCAGCCAGGGACTAGCGGGAGAGGAGATCATTCAGTACTTC.

This clonotype was seen ten or more times. The V and J genes are TRBV7-2 and TRBJ2-1, with TRBD2 identical over 11 bases. The ends lost 1 base at V and 4 bases at J; junction bases unmatched: 3. Per germline, CDR1 SGHTA and CDR2 FQGNSA. This CDR3 is built from 16 residues. As DNA, the CDR3 is TGTGCCAGCAGCTTAGGACCTAGCGGGAGGTACAATGAGCAGTTCTTC. The encoded protein is CASSLGPSGRYNEQFF.

Note on this clonotype: At one end, the junction sequence differs from germline, possibly due to a read error. The V gene is TRBV5-1, the J gene TRBJ2-7; perhaps TRBD2 as D (6 bases). Germline V gene sequence: CDR1 SGHRS, CDR2 YFSETQ. The CDR3 is 16 amino acids. The CDR3, as DNA: TGCGCCAGCAGCCCGGGACTTCACTCAAGCTCCTACGAGCTGTACTTC. Translating it yields CASSPGLHSSSYELYF.

V usage is TRBV20-1 and J usage is TRBJ1-5; D is perhaps TRBD1 (6 bases). The CDR3 has 14 residues. Germline lookup yields CDR1 DFQATT and CDR2 SNEGSKA (reference sequence). Trimming removed 3 bases from V and 7 bases from J, with 16 bases in between. CDR3 sequence (DNA): TGCAGTGCTAGGCGGGAGGGGGGGCGACAGCCCCAGCATTTT. It is translated as CSARREGGRQPQHF.

In this sample, this clonotype turned up many times. This rearrangement joins TRBV7-8 to TRBJ2-7; a weak D match, TRBD1 (6 bases). With 8 bases removed from V and 5 bases from J, the gap between germline ends came to 7 bases. Germline V gene lookup returns CDR1 SGHVS and CDR2 FQNEAQ. CDR3 length equals 10 residues. CDR3 sequence: CASGGHEQYF. In DNA form, the CDR3 reads TGTGCCAGCGGGGGCCACGAGCAGTACTTC. The complete variable domain, with remaining parts taken from reference TRBV7-8 and TRBJ2-7, reads GAGVSQSPRYKVAKRGQDVALRCDPISGHVSLFWYQQALGQGPEFLTYFQNEAQLDKSGLPSDRFFAERPEGSVSTLKIQRTQQEDSAVYLCASGGHEQYFGPGTRLTVT.

The table lists this clonotype with many counts. V gene TRBV30 combines with J gene TRBJ2-7; no clear D gene. Germline loops: CDR1 GTSNPN, CDR2 SVGIG (reference sequence). Trimming left V 8 bases short and J 9 bases short, with 17 bases between. CDR3 length: 11 residues. CDR3 nucleotide sequence: TGTGCCGGCAGTTTCTCGGATCGGCAGTACTTC. Translated: CAGSFSDRQYF.